This TCR beta chain was captured by sequencing in a study of CD8 T cells in Susac syndrome. The CDR3 is 16 residues long. Germline trimming cut 5 bases from V and 2 bases from J; bases unmatched to any gene: 8. Germline V gene data show CDR1 as LGHDT and CDR2 as YNNKEL (reference sequence). RNA in amounts of about 0.5 to 1 ug was reverse transcribed with random hexamers. The CDR3 of TCR beta was amplified by immunoSEQ multiplex PCR across 54 Vbeta and 13 Jbeta. Using its own MiXCR run on the immunoSEQ multiplex PCR reads, TCRdb lists one record per CDR3 protein. The sample gives 200,000 to 250,000 distinct CDR3 sequences, around 96% of which show up once; less than 0.095% is in the top ten. FACS enriched CD8+ TEMRA cells, while bulk CD8+ and CD4+ were negatively isolated.

This sequence originates from a human donor with multiple sclerosis. Sequenced input: CD4+ T cells from PBMCs. The V and J genes are TRBV3-1 and TRBJ2-7; 11 positions match TRBD2. The CDR3: CASSLHPTSGTYEQYF. CDR3 nucleotide sequence: TGTGCCAGCAGCTTACACCCGACTAGCGGGACCTACGAGCAGTACTTC.